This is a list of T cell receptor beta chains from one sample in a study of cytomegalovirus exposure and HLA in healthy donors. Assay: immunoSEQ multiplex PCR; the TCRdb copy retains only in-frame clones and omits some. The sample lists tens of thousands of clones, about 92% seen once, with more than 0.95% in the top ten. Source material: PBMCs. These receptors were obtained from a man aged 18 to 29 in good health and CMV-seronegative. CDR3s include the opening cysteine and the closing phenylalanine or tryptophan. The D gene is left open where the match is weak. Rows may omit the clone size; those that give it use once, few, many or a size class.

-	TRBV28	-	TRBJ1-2	TGTGCCAGCAGTTTATCAGGGTCCTATGGCTACACCTTC	CASSLSGSYGYTF
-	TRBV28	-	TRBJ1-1	TGTGCCAGCACCCCCCAGGGGCGGACTGAAGCTTTCTTT	CASTPQGRTEAFF
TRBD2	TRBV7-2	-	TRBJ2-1	TGTGCCAGCAGCTTACTAGCGGTCTACAATGAGCAGTTCTTC	CASSLLAVYNEQFF
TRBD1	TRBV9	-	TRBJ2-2	TGTGCCAGCAGCCGAGGACAGGCGAACACCGGGGAGCTGTTTTTT	CASSRGQANTGELFF
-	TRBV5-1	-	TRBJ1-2	TGCGCCAGCAGCTTGGCCGTCGGGGGAGCTAACTATGGCTACACCTTC	CASSLAVGGANYGYTF
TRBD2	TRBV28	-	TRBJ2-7	TGTGCCAGCAGCGACGGGGGGGGACTACGCGAGCAGTACTTC	CASSDGGGLREQYF
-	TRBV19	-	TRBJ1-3	TGTGCCAGTACCCCAGGTGGGTTCAGCTCTGGAAACACCATATATTTT	CASTPGGFSSGNTIYF
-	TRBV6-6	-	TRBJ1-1	TGTGCCAGCAGCGATTTAAACGTACTCAACACTGAAGCTTTCTTT	CASSDLNVLNTEAFF
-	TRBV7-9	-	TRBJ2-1	TGTGCCAGCAGCCCTCATGTTGCCCGGTCCTACAATGAGCAGTTCTTC	CASSPHVARSYNEQFF
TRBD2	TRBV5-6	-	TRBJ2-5	TGTGCCAGCAGCCCTCCGGGACTAGTACCAGAGACCCAGTACTTC	CASSPPGLVPETQYF
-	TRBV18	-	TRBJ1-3	TGTGCCAGCTCACCACGGAGGGAGCCTGGAAACACCATATATTTT	CASSPRREPGNTIYF
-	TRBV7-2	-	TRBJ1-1	TGTGCCAGCAGCCTCGACAGGAACACTGAAGCTTTCTTT	CASSLDRNTEAFF
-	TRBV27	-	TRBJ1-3	TGTGCCAGCAGTTTCCAAGGGGGTTCTGGAAACACCATATATTTT	CASSFQGGSGNTIYF
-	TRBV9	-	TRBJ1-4	TGTGCCAGCAGTGATACCAATGGAGGGGAAAAACTGTTTTTT	CASSDTNGGEKLFF
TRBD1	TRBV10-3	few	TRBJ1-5	TGTGCCATCGGTACAGGGGCAAATCAGCCCCAGCATTTT	CAIGTGANQPQHF
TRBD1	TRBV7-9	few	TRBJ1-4	TGTGCCAGCAGCTTGACAGGGGCTGGGGAAAAACTGTTTTTT	CASSLTGAGEKLFF
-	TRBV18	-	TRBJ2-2	TGTGCCAGCTCACCCCAGGGTATGACCGGGGAGCTGTTTTTT	CASSPQGMTGELFF
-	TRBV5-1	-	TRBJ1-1	TGCGCCAGCAGCTTGGTCGCGGGGAACACTGAAGCTTTCTTT	CASSLVAGNTEAFF
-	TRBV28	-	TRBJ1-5	TGTGCCAGCAGTTTACTGGCAGGAAATCAGCCCCAGCATTTT	CASSLLAGNQPQHF
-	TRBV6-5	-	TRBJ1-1	TGTGCCAGCAGTTATTCCGGGGTAGGCGCCACTGAAGCTTTCTTT	CASSYSGVGATEAFF
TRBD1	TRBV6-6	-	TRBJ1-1	TGTGCCAGCAGTTCCCTTGGGACAGGGGGCATGGGTGAAGCTTTCTTT	CASSSLGTGGMGEAFF
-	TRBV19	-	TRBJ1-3	TGTGCCAGTATCGGCAGGGCGGAGAAGACCATATATTTT	CASIGRAEKTIYF
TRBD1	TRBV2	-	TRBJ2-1	TGTGCCAGCATGACAGGGACATTCTCCAATGAGCAGTTCTTC	CASMTGTFSNEQFF